The rows below give T cell receptor beta chains drawn from one sample of a study of blood T cell repertoires in COVID-19. TCRdb's copy holds only in-frame clones and misses some; the assay was immunoSEQ multiplex PCR. The table includes about 54,000 clones, about 82% detected once. Source material: peripheral blood. These receptors came from a human donor in a cohort sampled during active COVID-19. Each CDR3 is given with its conserved first and last residue. D genes are given only for firm matches. The size field is filled for only some rows; it gives once, few, many or a size class.

cdr3_nt: TGCGCCAGCAGCTACGGGGTGGGCACCGGGGAGCTGTTTTTT; cdr3_aa: CASSYGVGTGELFF; clone_size: NA; j_call: TRBJ2-2; d_call: NA; v_call: TRBV5-1; cdr3_length: 14
cdr3_nt: TGTGCCAGCAGCCAAGAAACACTGAACACTGAAGCTTTCTTT; cdr3_aa: CASSQETLNTEAFF; clone_size: NA; j_call: TRBJ1-1; d_call: NA; v_call: TRBV4-2; cdr3_length: 14
cdr3_nt: TGTGCCACCACCGGGGGACTAAGGGGCTACGAGCAGTACTTC; cdr3_aa: CATTGGLRGYEQYF; clone_size: NA; j_call: TRBJ2-7; d_call: TRBD2; v_call: TRBV6-5; cdr3_length: 14
cdr3_nt: TGCGCCAGCAGCTTATACGGAGATACGCAGTATTTT; cdr3_aa: CASSLYGDTQYF; clone_size: NA; j_call: TRBJ2-3; d_call: NA; v_call: TRBV5-1; cdr3_length: 12
cdr3_nt: TGTGCCAGCTCACCGGGACAGGACACTGAAGCTTTCTTT; cdr3_aa: CASSPGQDTEAFF; clone_size: once; j_call: TRBJ1-1; d_call: TRBD1; v_call: TRBV18; cdr3_length: 13
cdr3_nt: TGTGCCAGCAGCTTAAACGGACAGGGTAATGAAAAACTGTTTTTT; cdr3_aa: CASSLNGQGNEKLFF; clone_size: NA; j_call: TRBJ1-4; d_call: TRBD1; v_call: TRBV7-6; cdr3_length: 15
cdr3_nt: TGTGCCTGGAGACAACAGACCACCGGGGAGCTGTTTTTT; cdr3_aa: CAWRQQTTGELFF; clone_size: NA; j_call: TRBJ2-2; d_call: NA; v_call: TRBV30; cdr3_length: 13
cdr3_nt: TGTGCCAGCAGTAGACAGGGGGCCTATGGCTACACCTTC; cdr3_aa: CASSRQGAYGYTF; clone_size: NA; j_call: TRBJ1-2; d_call: TRBD1; v_call: TRBV7-2; cdr3_length: 13
cdr3_nt: TGTGCCAGCAGTGAAATCGCCCTCGGACAGGGTTCACCCCTCCACTTT; cdr3_aa: CASSEIALGQGSPLHF; clone_size: NA; j_call: TRBJ1-6; d_call: TRBD1; v_call: TRBV6-1; cdr3_length: 16
cdr3_nt: TGTGCCAGCAGCGTGGTGAGCGGGAGGGCCAATGAGCAGTTCTTC; cdr3_aa: CASSVVSGRANEQFF; clone_size: NA; j_call: TRBJ2-1; d_call: TRBD2; v_call: TRBV7-6; cdr3_length: 15
cdr3_nt: TGTGCCAGAAGCTTAGGGTATCGGTACACCGGGGAGCTGTTTTTT; cdr3_aa: CARSLGYRYTGELFF; clone_size: NA; j_call: TRBJ2-2; d_call: NA; v_call: TRBV7-5; cdr3_length: 15
cdr3_nt: TGTGCCAGCAGCAAACAGGGGAACACTGAAGCTTTCTTT; cdr3_aa: CASSKQGNTEAFF; clone_size: NA; j_call: TRBJ1-1; d_call: NA; v_call: TRBV9; cdr3_length: 13
cdr3_nt: TGTGCCAGCACTCTCACCCGGGACAGGGGCTACGAGCAGTACTTC; cdr3_aa: CASTLTRDRGYEQYF; clone_size: once; j_call: TRBJ2-7; d_call: TRBD1; v_call: TRBV6-5; cdr3_length: 15
cdr3_nt: TGTGCCAGTAAGGTACGGGAGGGAAACCTACCCTACGAGCAGTACTTC; cdr3_aa: CASKVREGNLPYEQYF; clone_size: once; j_call: TRBJ2-7; d_call: TRBD2; v_call: TRBV19; cdr3_length: 16
cdr3_nt: TGTGCCAGCAGTTCGGGGACTAGCGGCAAAAGGGGCAATGAGCAGTTCTTC; cdr3_aa: CASSSGTSGKRGNEQFF; clone_size: once; j_call: TRBJ2-1; d_call: TRBD2; v_call: TRBV28; cdr3_length: 17
cdr3_nt: TGTGCCAGCAGTCGGGACAGGGGAACTCAGCCCCAGCATTTT; cdr3_aa: CASSRDRGTQPQHF; clone_size: NA; j_call: TRBJ1-5; d_call: TRBD1; v_call: TRBV2; cdr3_length: 14
cdr3_nt: TGTGCCACCAGCAGAGGAGATCGACAGCGCATGAACACTGAAGCTTTCTTT; cdr3_aa: CATSRGDRQRMNTEAFF; clone_size: NA; j_call: TRBJ1-1; d_call: NA; v_call: TRBV15; cdr3_length: 17
cdr3_nt: TGTGCCAGCAGCACCGCTAAAGCCGGGGAGCTGTTTTTT; cdr3_aa: CASSTAKAGELFF; clone_size: once; j_call: TRBJ2-2; d_call: NA; v_call: TRBV7-3; cdr3_length: 13
cdr3_nt: TGTGCCAGCAGTGCAGGGGGACAGGGGGCCGCTGAGCAGTACTTC; cdr3_aa: CASSAGGQGAAEQYF; clone_size: NA; j_call: TRBJ2-7; d_call: TRBD1; v_call: TRBV25-1; cdr3_length: 15
cdr3_nt: TGTGCCAGCAGCTTAACGCGGGAAGAGACCCAGTACTTC; cdr3_aa: CASSLTREETQYF; clone_size: NA; j_call: TRBJ2-5; d_call: NA; v_call: TRBV7-3; cdr3_length: 13
cdr3_nt: TGCGCCAGCAGCTTGTCCACAGGGGAAGAGACCCAGTACTTC; cdr3_aa: CASSLSTGEETQYF; clone_size: NA; j_call: TRBJ2-5; d_call: TRBD1; v_call: TRBV5-1; cdr3_length: 14
cdr3_nt: TGTGCCAGTAGTGCCCAGACAGGGAAACTAAGGAACACTGAAGCTTTCTTT; cdr3_aa: CASSAQTGKLRNTEAFF; clone_size: NA; j_call: TRBJ1-1; d_call: TRBD1; v_call: TRBV19; cdr3_length: 17
cdr3_nt: TGTGCCAGCAGCGTATTAGCGGGAGGTACAGATACGCAGTATTTT; cdr3_aa: CASSVLAGGTDTQYF; clone_size: NA; j_call: TRBJ2-3; d_call: TRBD2; v_call: TRBV7-2; cdr3_length: 15
cdr3_nt: TGCGCCAGCAGCTTGGTTCCAGTCTCTGGAAACACCATATATTTT; cdr3_aa: CASSLVPVSGNTIYF; clone_size: NA; j_call: TRBJ1-3; d_call: NA; v_call: TRBV5-1; cdr3_length: 15
cdr3_nt: TGTGCCAGCAGCGGGGGGGCTGGCACAGATACGCAGTATTTT; cdr3_aa: CASSGGAGTDTQYF; clone_size: once; j_call: TRBJ2-3; d_call: TRBD2; v_call: TRBV25-1; cdr3_length: 14
cdr3_nt: TGTGCCAGTACCATAATTGGGACAGCGAACACCGGGGAGCTGTTTTTT; cdr3_aa: CASTIIGTANTGELFF; clone_size: NA; j_call: TRBJ2-2; d_call: TRBD1; v_call: TRBV19; cdr3_length: 16
cdr3_nt: TGCGGGCACAGGGCCCTTGAAGAGACCCAGTACTTC; cdr3_aa: CGHRALEETQYF; clone_size: NA; j_call: TRBJ2-5; d_call: NA; v_call: TRBV29-1; cdr3_length: 12
cdr3_nt: TGTGCCACCTCAGCGGGAGGGGATCACACAGATACGCAGTATTTT; cdr3_aa: CATSAGGDHTDTQYF; clone_size: NA; j_call: TRBJ2-3; d_call: TRBD2; v_call: TRBV24-1; cdr3_length: 15
cdr3_nt: TGTGCCAGCAGTTTAAGGAGGGGGCGAGGAAACACCATATATTTT; cdr3_aa: CASSLRRGRGNTIYF; clone_size: NA; j_call: TRBJ1-3; d_call: TRBD1; v_call: TRBV27; cdr3_length: 15
cdr3_nt: TGTGCCAGCAGCTTAGAACTAGCGGGGGCTCAAGAGACCCAGTACTTC; cdr3_aa: CASSLELAGAQETQYF; clone_size: NA; j_call: TRBJ2-5; d_call: TRBD2; v_call: TRBV11-2; cdr3_length: 16
cdr3_nt: TGTGCCAGCAGCGTTGACACCGTGAACACTGAAGCTTTCTTT; cdr3_aa: CASSVDTVNTEAFF; clone_size: NA; j_call: TRBJ1-1; d_call: NA; v_call: TRBV9; cdr3_length: 14
cdr3_nt: TGTGCCAGCAGCATCGCGTACGAGCAGTACTTC; cdr3_aa: CASSIAYEQYF; clone_size: NA; j_call: TRBJ2-7; d_call: NA; v_call: TRBV7-4; cdr3_length: 11
cdr3_nt: TGCGCCAGCAGCCAAGACCCGGGGGCCGGGGAGCTGTTTTTT; cdr3_aa: CASSQDPGAGELFF; clone_size: NA; j_call: TRBJ2-2; d_call: NA; v_call: TRBV4-3; cdr3_length: 14
cdr3_nt: TGTGCCATCAGGGCGGACAGGAGCAATCAGCCCCAGCATTTT; cdr3_aa: CAIRADRSNQPQHF; clone_size: NA; j_call: TRBJ1-5; d_call: TRBD1; v_call: TRBV10-3; cdr3_length: 14
cdr3_nt: TGTGCCAGCAGCTTAGGGCGAGGGGACAGCTTGTACTACGAGCAGTACTTC; cdr3_aa: CASSLGRGDSLYYEQYF; clone_size: once; j_call: TRBJ2-7; d_call: TRBD1; v_call: TRBV7-9; cdr3_length: 17
cdr3_nt: TGTGCCAGCAAGGGGTCACACGACAGCGCCGAGCAGTACTTC; cdr3_aa: CASKGSHDSAEQYF; clone_size: NA; j_call: TRBJ2-7; d_call: NA; v_call: TRBV2; cdr3_length: 14
cdr3_nt: TGTGCCAGCAGTCCACTAGCGGGAGGGGGCAATGAGCAGTTCTTC; cdr3_aa: CASSPLAGGGNEQFF; clone_size: many; j_call: TRBJ2-1; d_call: TRBD2; v_call: TRBV27; cdr3_length: 15
cdr3_nt: TGTGCCAGCAGTAGAAATGTACAGGGGGAATTGGGCTATGGCTACACCTTC; cdr3_aa: CASSRNVQGELGYGYTF; clone_size: NA; j_call: TRBJ1-2; d_call: TRBD1; v_call: TRBV4-2; cdr3_length: 17
cdr3_nt: TGTGCCAGCAGTTTACCGGGGGGCAGGAGGGATGAGCAGTTCTTC; cdr3_aa: CASSLPGGRRDEQFF; clone_size: NA; j_call: TRBJ2-1; d_call: NA; v_call: TRBV28; cdr3_length: 15
cdr3_nt: TGTGCCGAAGGGACTGGTAATGAAAAACTGTTTTTT; cdr3_aa: CAEGTGNEKLFF; clone_size: NA; j_call: TRBJ1-4; d_call: NA; v_call: TRBV28; cdr3_length: 12
cdr3_nt: TGTGCCATCAGTTCAACTAGCGGGAGCTCCTACAATGAGCAGTTCTTC; cdr3_aa: CAISSTSGSSYNEQFF; clone_size: few; j_call: TRBJ2-1; d_call: TRBD2; v_call: TRBV10-3; cdr3_length: 16
cdr3_nt: TGTGCCAGCAGACCTACTAGCGGGGCATCCTACGAGCAGTACTTC; cdr3_aa: CASRPTSGASYEQYF; clone_size: NA; j_call: TRBJ2-7; d_call: TRBD2; v_call: TRBV7-2; cdr3_length: 15
cdr3_nt: TGCGCCAGCAGCCAAGATCCCAGAGGGGGTGTGAATGAGCAGTTCTTC; cdr3_aa: CASSQDPRGGVNEQFF; clone_size: NA; j_call: TRBJ2-1; d_call: NA; v_call: TRBV4-1; cdr3_length: 16
cdr3_nt: TGTGCCAGCAGCATAGGGGGGGGCACTGAAGCTTTCTTT; cdr3_aa: CASSIGGGTEAFF; clone_size: NA; j_call: TRBJ1-1; d_call: NA; v_call: TRBV6-2/TRBV6-3; cdr3_length: 13
cdr3_nt: TGTGCCAGCAGCTGGGACAACAGCATGAACACTGAAGCTTTCTTT; cdr3_aa: CASSWDNSMNTEAFF; clone_size: NA; j_call: TRBJ1-1; d_call: NA; v_call: TRBV5-6; cdr3_length: 15
cdr3_nt: TGTGCCACCAGTGATCCGCGGGGGGGCGGGGAGACCCAGTACTTC; cdr3_aa: CATSDPRGGGETQYF; clone_size: NA; j_call: TRBJ2-5; d_call: TRBD2; v_call: TRBV24-1; cdr3_length: 15
cdr3_nt: TGTGCCAGCAGCTTAAGTGGAGGGAGGTCCTACGAGCAGTACTTC; cdr3_aa: CASSLSGGRSYEQYF; clone_size: NA; j_call: TRBJ2-7; d_call: NA; v_call: TRBV7-2; cdr3_length: 15
cdr3_nt: TGTGCCAGCAGCTTGGATCGGGACAGTCTCTCGAACACTGAAGCTTTCTTT; cdr3_aa: CASSLDRDSLSNTEAFF; clone_size: NA; j_call: TRBJ1-1; d_call: TRBD1; v_call: TRBV5-6; cdr3_length: 17
cdr3_nt: TGTGCCAGCAGTTTAAATAACGGACTTGAAGCTTTCTTT; cdr3_aa: CASSLNNGLEAFF; clone_size: NA; j_call: TRBJ1-1; d_call: NA; v_call: TRBV12-3/TRBV12-4; cdr3_length: 13
cdr3_nt: TGTGCCAGCAGCTTTCGTGGCGGCAAAAACATTCAGTACTTC; cdr3_aa: CASSFRGGKNIQYF; clone_size: NA; j_call: TRBJ2-4; d_call: NA; v_call: TRBV5-4; cdr3_length: 14
cdr3_nt: TGCGCCAGCAGCCACCCGACTAGCGGGAGTTTGGATGAGCAGTTCTTC; cdr3_aa: CASSHPTSGSLDEQFF; clone_size: once; j_call: TRBJ2-1; d_call: TRBD2; v_call: TRBV4-1; cdr3_length: 16
cdr3_nt: TGTGCCAGCAGCTCTCCGACAGTCTACGAGCAGTACTTC; cdr3_aa: CASSSPTVYEQYF; clone_size: NA; j_call: TRBJ2-7; d_call: NA; v_call: TRBV7-2; cdr3_length: 13
cdr3_nt: TGTGCCAGCAGTGAATCTGTATCAGGGGACTATGGCTACACCTTC; cdr3_aa: CASSESVSGDYGYTF; clone_size: once; j_call: TRBJ1-2; d_call: NA; v_call: TRBV6-1; cdr3_length: 15
cdr3_nt: TGTGCCAGCAGCTTGGGCGGGGCGGGAGGTTCGGAGACCCAGTACTTC; cdr3_aa: CASSLGGAGGSETQYF; clone_size: NA; j_call: TRBJ2-5; d_call: TRBD2; v_call: TRBV7-3; cdr3_length: 16